This entry is about one TCR beta chain. The V and J ends lost 3 bases and 2 bases respectively, with 8 bases between them. CDR1 and CDR2 from the germline V gene are SNHLY and FYNNEI. This CDR3 has 13 residues. The data were taken from a study of shared clonotypes between healthy human individuals. Profiling relied on immunoSEQ multiplex PCR, and the TCRdb table lists in-frame clones only, not all of them. The repertoire holds millions of clones, with 90% to 95% as singletons. Material for sequencing was naive CD4+ T cells sorted from blood. The sample's subset: CD45RA+ positively selected. The chain combines TRBV2 with TRBJ2-7; D not certain. The TCR comes from a man aged 18-30 years in good health. The CDR3 DNA follows: TGTGCCAGCAGTGATCAGAGACCCTACGAGCAGTACTTC. Translating it yields CASSDQRPYEQYF.